This TCR beta chain was profiled in a study of somatic mutations in cytotoxic T cells in rheumatoid arthritis. Study-wide results and caveats: For 8 of 65 patients, a single CD8+ clone accounted for more than 20% of CD8+ cells.

Concerning this clone: What it recognizes is unknown.

Using immunoSEQ multiplex PCR, the repertoire was profiled, and TCRdb retains in-frame clones only, with some absent. The sample lists 15,000 to 20,000 clones, about 85% occurring once. This receptor was taken from a man younger than 35 with rheumatoid arthritis. The sequencing sample was made of CD8+ T cells sorted from blood.

The CDR3: CASRSGGSFYNEQFF. The CDR3 DNA sequence: TGTGCCAGCAGGTCAGGGGGATCCTTCTACAATGAGCAGTTCTTC. The genes are TRBV28 and TRBJ2-1; 7 bases agree with TRBD1. The CDR3 sequence is 15 residues long. CDR1 MDHEN and CDR2 SYDVKM come from the germline V gene. The ends lost 6 bases at V and 3 bases at J; junction bases unmatched: 8.